Described below is a single T cell receptor (beta chain) sequence and its context. Its antigen is still unknown. The data were obtained in a study of cytomegalovirus exposure and HLA in healthy donors. Study-wide results and caveats: Most TCR sequences were rare, but some public TCRs occurred in many donors. With later analysis, a missense DCLRE1C variant became linked to TCR beta V- and J-gene trimming. HLA restriction was apparent for most CMV-associated TCR beta chains in a later analysis. Later, an analysis showed that TCR beta chains associated with HLA were more clonally expanded than others that were equally common.

Germline V gives CDR1 SGHTA, CDR2 FQGTGA. V gave up 5 bases and J gave up 6 bases, with 14 bases separating them. The CDR3 is 13 residues long. This PCR relied on a set of 60 Vbeta primers and 13 Jbeta primers. Assay used: immunoSEQ multiplex PCR; TCRdb lists only in-frame clones, some missing. The table has 150,000 to 200,000 clones, about four fifths seen once. The sequence derives from a man in his forties in good health and CMV-seronegative. V is TRBV7-3 and J is TRBJ2-7, with a possible D match to TRBD1 (5 bases). Material: PBMCs. CDR3 sequence reads: CASSPQGAGEQYF. CDR3 DNA: TGTGCCAGCAGCCCGCAAGGGGCTGGCGAGCAGTACTTC.